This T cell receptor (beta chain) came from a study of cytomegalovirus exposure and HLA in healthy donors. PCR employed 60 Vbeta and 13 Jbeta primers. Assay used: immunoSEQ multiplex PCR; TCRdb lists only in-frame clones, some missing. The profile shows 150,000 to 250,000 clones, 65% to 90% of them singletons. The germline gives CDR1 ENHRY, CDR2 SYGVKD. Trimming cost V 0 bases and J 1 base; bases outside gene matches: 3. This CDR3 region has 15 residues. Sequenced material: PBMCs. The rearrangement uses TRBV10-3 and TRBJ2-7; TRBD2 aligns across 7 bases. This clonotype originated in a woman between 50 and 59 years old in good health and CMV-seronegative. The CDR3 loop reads CAISESAGASYEQYF. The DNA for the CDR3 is TGTGCCATCAGTGAGTCGGCGGGAGCTTCCTACGAGCAGTACTTC.